The T cell receptor beta chain under discussion was sequenced for a study of blood T cell repertoires in COVID-19 (TCRdb year 2020). At the level of the whole study: Samples covering the acute and convalescent phases of COVID-19 were provided by collaborators in the United States, Italy and Spain. The prospective study material was composed of cDNA or gDNA derived from T cells, B-cell-depleted T cells, or PBMCs. Deeply sampled blood TCRbeta repertoires from subjects exposed to, actively infected with, or recovered from COVID-19 were included in the dataset. The repertoires were released in a freely available public database intended as a resource for research on the immune response to SARS-CoV-2. Samples were obtained from the ongoing ImmuneRACE study (first 160 participants) and from over a thousand subjects provided by 6 global collaborators. Sample metadata almost always included a de-identified subject ID, COVID-19 status, age in years and sex. Where HLA class I and class II types were available, the types were taken from metadata supplied by the sample provider, not from assay-based typing.

Results the study describes overall, beyond this receptor: The quantity of clinical and demographic metadata differed by source and by participant and was supplied without curation.

Its CDR3 holds 13 amino acids, cysteine through phenylalanine. Of all the DNA, just the CDR3 is kept, 39 bases in frame from base 1. Relative to germline, V is missing 5 bases and J is missing 6 bases, with 2 bases of the junction outside any gene match. CDR1 and CDR2, looked up from the germline V gene (reference sequence), are SGHNT and YYREEE. The immunoSEQ Assay, a bias-controlled multiplex PCR, was used to amplify TCRbeta CDR3 regions from genomic DNA. Processing in the source paper ran as follows. The number of nucleated cells in each sample was estimated by amplification of reference gene primers within the assay. To quantify the absolute abundance of each unique TCRbeta CDR3 rearrangement, sequence reads were collapsed and filtered. For each sample, productive Simpson clonality was calculated as the square root of Simpson's diversity index across productive rearrangements. TCRdb's version of the immuneACCESS table is confined to in-frame rearrangements and falls short of the full clone set. An unresolved V gene accounts for under half of the shortfall where checked; the remainder is of unknown origin. The D gene and trimming were derived from the DNA, and the V and J assignments and clone size from that table. The sample data list 250,000 or so clones, and 83% of these were observed just once. Of the sample, roughly 5.5% falls within the top ten clones.

Whole blood was collected in K2EDTA tubes by collaborating institutions according to the institutions' own protocols. For TCRbeta analysis, collaborators shipped samples as frozen whole blood, isolated PBMCs, or DNA extracted from either of those sample types. With respect to this clone: Its target antigen remains unknown. No per-base quality is available; no much larger clone lies one base away.

This receptor was obtained from a human donor in a cohort sampled during active COVID-19. The rearrangement joined TRBV5-4 to TRBJ2-2; 9 middle bases align to TRBD1. The sample was peripheral blood. DNA sequence: TGTGCCAGCAGTTGGACAGGGGCCGGGGAGCTGTTTTTT. This encodes CASSWTGAGELFF.